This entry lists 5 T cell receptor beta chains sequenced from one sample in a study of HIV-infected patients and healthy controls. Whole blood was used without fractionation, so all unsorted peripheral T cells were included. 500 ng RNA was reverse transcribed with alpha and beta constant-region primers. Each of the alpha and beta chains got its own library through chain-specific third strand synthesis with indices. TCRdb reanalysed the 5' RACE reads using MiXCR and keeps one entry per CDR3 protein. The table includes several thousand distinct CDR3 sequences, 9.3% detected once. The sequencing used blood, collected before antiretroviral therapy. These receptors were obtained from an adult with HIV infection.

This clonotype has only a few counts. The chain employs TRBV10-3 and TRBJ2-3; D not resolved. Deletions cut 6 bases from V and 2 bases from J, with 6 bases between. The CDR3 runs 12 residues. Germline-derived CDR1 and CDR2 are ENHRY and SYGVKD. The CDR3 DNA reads TGTGCCATCAGCGCCAACACAGATACGCAGTATTTT. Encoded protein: CAISANTDTQYF.

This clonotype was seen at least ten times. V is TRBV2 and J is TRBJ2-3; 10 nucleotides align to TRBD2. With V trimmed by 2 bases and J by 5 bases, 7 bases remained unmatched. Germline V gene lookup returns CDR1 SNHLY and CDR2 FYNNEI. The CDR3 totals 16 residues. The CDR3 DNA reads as TGTGCCAGCAGTGAAACCAGTCTAGCGGGAGTAGATACGCAGTATTTT. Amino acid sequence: CASSETSLAGVDTQYF.

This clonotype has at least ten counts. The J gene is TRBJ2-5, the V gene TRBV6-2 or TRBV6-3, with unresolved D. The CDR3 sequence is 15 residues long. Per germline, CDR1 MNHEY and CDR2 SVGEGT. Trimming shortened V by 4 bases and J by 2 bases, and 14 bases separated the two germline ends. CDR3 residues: CASSFDRDLQETQYF. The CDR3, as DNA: TGTGCCAGCAGTTTCGATCGAGACCTTCAAGAGACCCAGTACTTC.

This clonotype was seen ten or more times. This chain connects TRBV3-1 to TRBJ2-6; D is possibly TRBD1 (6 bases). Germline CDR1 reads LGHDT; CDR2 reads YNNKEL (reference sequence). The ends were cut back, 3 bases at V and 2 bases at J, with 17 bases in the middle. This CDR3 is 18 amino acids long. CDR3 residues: CASSQHWTAFPGANVLTF. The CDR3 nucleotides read TGTGCCAGCAGCCAGCATTGGACAGCCTTCCCTGGGGCCAACGTCCTGACTTTC.

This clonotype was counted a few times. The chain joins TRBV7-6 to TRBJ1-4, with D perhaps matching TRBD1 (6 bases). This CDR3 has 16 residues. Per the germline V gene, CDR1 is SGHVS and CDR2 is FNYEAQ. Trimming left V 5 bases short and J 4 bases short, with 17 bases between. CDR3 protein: CASSPRPEGDNEKLFF. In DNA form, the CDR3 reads TGTGCCAGCAGCCCTCGTCCGGAGGGGGATAATGAAAAACTGTTTTTT. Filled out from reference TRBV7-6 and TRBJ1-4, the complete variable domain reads GAGVSQSPRYKVTKRGQDVALRCDPISGHVSLYWYRQALGQGPEFLTYFNYEAQQDKSGLPNDRFSAERPEGSISTLTIQRTEQRDSAMYRCASSPRPEGDNEKLFFGSGTQLSVL.